This is a list of T cell receptor beta chains from one sample in a study of blood T cell repertoires in COVID-19. The assay was immunoSEQ multiplex PCR, and TCRdb's table has in-frame clones only and misses some. This sample yields more than 200,000 clones, of which 83% are seen a single time; approximately 8.6% belongs to the top ten. Sequencing was carried out using peripheral blood. These receptor sequences come from a man aged 40-49 years with active or convalescent COVID-19. Both conserved end residues are part of each CDR3. A D gene is named only where the DNA matches it firmly. Size tells how often a clone was seen (once, few, many) or the class of an expanded clone, and some rows leave it out.

>TRBJ2-7|TRBV5-1|TRBD1|NA
CASSPGQHSYEQYF
TGCGCCAGCAGCCCGGGACAGCACTCCTACGAGCAGTACTTC
>TRBJ1-2|TRBV19|TRBD1|NA
CASIGQGPYGYTF
TGTGCCAGTATTGGACAGGGTCCTTATGGCTACACCTTC
>TRBJ1-6|TRBV11-3|NA|NA
CASSEQGSDSPLHF
TGTGCCAGCAGCGAACAGGGCTCGGATTCACCCCTCCACTTT
>TRBJ2-1|TRBV4-1|NA|NA
CASSQEVQGRNEQFF
TGCGCCAGCAGCCAAGAGGTACAGGGTAGAAATGAGCAGTTCTTC
>TRBJ2-4|TRBV6-1|TRBD2|once
CASSEGGGIMDNQYF
TGTGCCAGCAGTGAAGGGGGGGGAATAATGGACAATCAGTACTTC
>TRBJ2-2|TRBV7-2|NA|NA
CASSGTRSTGELFF
TGTGCCAGCAGCGGAACTAGGAGCACCGGGGAGCTGTTTTTT
>TRBJ2-2|TRBV6-2/TRBV6-3|TRBD2|NA
CASSRDSGVGELFF
TGTGCCAGCAGCCGCGATAGCGGGGTCGGGGAGCTGTTTTTT
>TRBJ1-1|TRBV11-3|NA|NA
CASSVGLSNTEAFF
TGTGCCAGCAGCGTGGGACTGTCAAACACTGAAGCTTTCTTT
>TRBJ1-1|TRBV18|NA|NA
CASRAGAEAFF
TGTGCCAGCCGGGCGGGGGCTGAAGCTTTCTTT
>TRBJ2-7|TRBV4-2|NA|NA
CASSQARGGEQYF
TGTGCCAGCAGCCAAGCAAGGGGGGGAGAGCAGTACTTC
>TRBJ1-3|TRBV29-1|NA|NA
CSVLKGGNTIYF
TGCAGCGTTCTGAAGGGGGGAAACACCATATATTTT
>TRBJ1-2|TRBV19|TRBD1|NA
CASKTDRGLFYGYTF
TGTGCCAGTAAAACGGACAGGGGATTATTCTATGGCTACACCTTC
>TRBJ1-1|TRBV7-2|NA|NA
CASSLGLRNTEAFF
TGTGCCAGCAGCTTAGGACTCCGGAACACTGAAGCTTTCTTT
>TRBJ1-2|TRBV6-5|TRBD1|NA
CASRSLGQDYGYTF
TGTGCCAGCAGGAGCTTGGGACAGGACTATGGCTACACCTTC
>TRBJ1-1|TRBV19|NA|NA
CASSMTGNTEAFF
TGTGCCAGTAGTATGACAGGGAACACTGAAGCTTTCTTT
>TRBJ1-5|TRBV19|NA|NA
CASSIGQGPQPQHF
TGTGCCAGTAGTATTGGGCAGGGGCCTCAGCCCCAGCATTTT
>TRBJ2-7|TRBV9|NA|NA
CASSARLGPYEQYF
TGTGCCAGCAGCGCGAGACTAGGCCCCTACGAGCAGTACTTC
>TRBJ2-7|TRBV30|NA|few
CAIGEVSYEQYF
TGTGCCATCGGTGAAGTGTCCTACGAGCAGTACTTC
>TRBJ1-2|TRBV12-3/TRBV12-4|NA|once
CASRDSANYGYTF
TGTGCCAGCAGGGACAGCGCTAACTATGGCTACACCTTC
>TRBJ2-1|TRBV2|TRBD2|NA
CASSVGLAGPYNEQFF
TGTGCCAGCAGTGTGGGCCTAGCGGGGCCCTACAATGAGCAGTTCTTC
>TRBJ1-1|TRBV1|NA|NA
CTSSQGAHRQGPMNTEAFF
TGCACCAGCAGCCAAGGCGCTCACCGACAGGGACCAATGAACACTGAAGCTTTCTTT
>TRBJ1-4|TRBV11-3|NA|NA
CASSRPGINEKLFF
TGTGCCAGCAGCCGCCCGGGAATTAATGAAAAACTGTTTTTT
>TRBJ1-1|TRBV5-1|NA|NA
CASSFPGPEAFF
TGCGCCAGCAGCTTCCCAGGCCCTGAAGCTTTCTTT
>TRBJ2-5|TRBV6-5|TRBD1|NA
CASNLGQGEETQYF
TGTGCCAGCAACTTGGGACAGGGAGAAGAGACCCAGTACTTC
>TRBJ2-5|TRBV11-2|TRBD2|NA
CASSLEPGNGGGGETQYF
TGTGCCAGCAGCTTAGAGCCGGGAAATGGCGGGGGAGGGGAGACCCAGTACTTC
>TRBJ2-1|TRBV10-3|TRBD2|few
CAIRAGLAGGSLGNEQFF
TGTGCCATCAGGGCGGGACTAGCGGGAGGGTCGCTAGGGAATGAGCAGTTCTTC
>TRBJ1-6|TRBV6-5|NA|NA
CAVSGVAGNSPLHF
TGTGCCGTATCAGGGGTGGCTGGGAATTCACCCCTCCACTTT
>TRBJ2-7|TRBV5-1|TRBD2|NA
CASSFLSGSSYEQYF
TGCGCCAGCAGCTTCCTTAGCGGGAGCTCCTACGAGCAGTACTTC